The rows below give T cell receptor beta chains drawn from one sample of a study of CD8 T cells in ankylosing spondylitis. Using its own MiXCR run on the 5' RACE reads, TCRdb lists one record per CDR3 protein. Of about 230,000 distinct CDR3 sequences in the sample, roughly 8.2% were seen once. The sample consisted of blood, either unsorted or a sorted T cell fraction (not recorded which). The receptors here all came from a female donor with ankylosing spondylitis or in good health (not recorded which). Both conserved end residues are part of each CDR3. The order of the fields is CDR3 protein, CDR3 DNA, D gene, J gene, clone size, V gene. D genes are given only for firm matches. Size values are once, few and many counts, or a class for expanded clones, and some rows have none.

CDR3 protein: CASSSRDNTDTQYF
CDR3 DNA: TGTGCCAGCAGTTCCCGGGATAACACAGATACGCAGTATTTT
D gene: .
J gene: TRBJ2-3
clone size: many
V gene: TRBV6-5

CDR3 protein: CASSSTSGANVLTF
CDR3 DNA: TGTGCCAGCAGCTCCACATCTGGGGCCAACGTCCTGACTTTC
D gene: .
J gene: TRBJ2-6
clone size: .
V gene: TRBV7-3

CDR3 protein: CASSQVTFNEQFF
CDR3 DNA: TGCGCCAGCAGCCAAGTTACCTTCAATGAGCAGTTCTTC
D gene: .
J gene: TRBJ2-1
clone size: many
V gene: TRBV4-3

CDR3 protein: CASSLVGGQGREQYF
CDR3 DNA: TGTGCCAGCAGCTTAGTAGGGGGACAGGGGAGGGAGCAGTACTTC
D gene: TRBD1
J gene: TRBJ2-7
clone size: many
V gene: TRBV7-2

CDR3 protein: CSVEDEGWGLEAFF
CDR3 DNA: TGCAGCGTTGAAGATGAGGGTTGGGGCCTTGAAGCTTTCTTT
D gene: .
J gene: TRBJ1-1
clone size: few
V gene: TRBV29-1

CDR3 protein: CAGATGANVLTF
CDR3 DNA: TGTGCCGGAGCAACTGGGGCCAACGTCCTGACTTTC
D gene: .
J gene: TRBJ2-6
clone size: few
V gene: TRBV19

CDR3 protein: CASSLGPEAFF
CDR3 DNA: TGCGCCAGCAGCTTGGGACCTGAAGCTTTCTTT
D gene: .
J gene: TRBJ1-1
clone size: many
V gene: TRBV5-1

CDR3 protein: CASSWGVGTHYGYTF
CDR3 DNA: TGCGCCAGCAGCTGGGGTGTCGGGACACACTATGGCTACACCTTC
D gene: .
J gene: TRBJ1-2
clone size: many
V gene: TRBV5-1

CDR3 protein: CASSDLGTVLNIQYF
CDR3 DNA: TGTGCCAGCAGTGACCTCGGGACAGTACTAAACATTCAGTACTTC
D gene: TRBD1
J gene: TRBJ2-4
clone size: many
V gene: TRBV2

CDR3 protein: CSARVGVGGSYSNQPQHF
CDR3 DNA: TGCAGTGCTAGAGTGGGGGTCGGAGGATCATATAGCAATCAGCCCCAGCATTTT
D gene: .
J gene: TRBJ1-5
clone size: many
V gene: TRBV20-1

CDR3 protein: CSVEDDPLRAFF
CDR3 DNA: TGCAGCGTTGAAGATGATCCCCTGCGAGCTTTCTTT
D gene: .
J gene: TRBJ1-1
clone size: few
V gene: TRBV29-1

CDR3 protein: CASSYTGTASTDTQYF
CDR3 DNA: TGTGCCAGCAGTTACACCGGGACAGCTAGCACAGATACGCAGTATTTT
D gene: TRBD1
J gene: TRBJ2-3
clone size: many
V gene: TRBV6-5

CDR3 protein: CASSSAGLAGLYEQYF
CDR3 DNA: TGTGCCAGCAGCTCCGCGGGACTAGCGGGCCTCTACGAGCAGTACTTC
D gene: TRBD2
J gene: TRBJ2-7
clone size: many
V gene: TRBV7-2

CDR3 protein: CASSFGPAANTGELFF
CDR3 DNA: TGTGCCAGCAGTTTCGGACCAGCGGCAAACACCGGGGAGCTGTTTTTT
D gene: .
J gene: TRBJ2-2
clone size: many
V gene: TRBV12-3/TRBV12-4

CDR3 protein: CASSSTVLKDYGYTF
CDR3 DNA: TGTGCCAGCAGTTCAACGGTACTAAAGGACTATGGCTACACCTTC
D gene: .
J gene: TRBJ1-2
clone size: .
V gene: TRBV12-3/TRBV12-4

CDR3 protein: CASNNGQPYEQYF
CDR3 DNA: TGTGCCAGCAACAATGGACAGCCCTACGAGCAGTACTTC
D gene: .
J gene: TRBJ2-7
clone size: few
V gene: TRBV7-2

CDR3 protein: CASSVGVWEGDGQPQHF
CDR3 DNA: TGTGCCAGCAGTGTGGGTGTCTGGGAGGGGGATGGTCAGCCCCAGCATTTT
D gene: .
J gene: TRBJ1-5
clone size: .
V gene: TRBV28

CDR3 protein: CATQFSADAYEQYF
CDR3 DNA: TGTGCCACTCAATTTTCAGCGGACGCCTACGAGCAGTACTTC
D gene: .
J gene: TRBJ2-7
clone size: few
V gene: TRBV5-8

CDR3 protein: CAISDPTYEQYF
CDR3 DNA: TGTGCCATCAGTGACCCGACCTACGAGCAGTACTTC
D gene: .
J gene: TRBJ2-7
clone size: many
V gene: TRBV10-3

CDR3 protein: CASSGGASPYEQYF
CDR3 DNA: TGCGCCAGCAGTGGGGGGGCAAGTCCGTACGAGCAGTACTTC
D gene: .
J gene: TRBJ2-7
clone size: many
V gene: TRBV10-2

CDR3 protein: CASSPSGFYGYTF
CDR3 DNA: TGTGCCAGCAGCCCGTCGGGCTTCTATGGCTACACCTTC
D gene: .
J gene: TRBJ1-2
clone size: .
V gene: TRBV7-9

CDR3 protein: CASSPQSYSNQPQHF
CDR3 DNA: TGTGCCAGCAGCCCACAGTCCTATAGCAATCAGCCCCAGCATTTT
D gene: .
J gene: TRBJ1-5
clone size: many
V gene: TRBV7-2

CDR3 protein: CASSSRTSGLPETQYF
CDR3 DNA: TGTGCCAGCAGCTCGCGGACTAGCGGTTTGCCTGAGACCCAGTACTTC
D gene: TRBD2
J gene: TRBJ2-5
clone size: few
V gene: TRBV9

CDR3 protein: CASMGIDSYEQYF
CDR3 DNA: TGTGCCAGCATGGGGATAGACAGCTACGAGCAGTACTTC
D gene: .
J gene: TRBJ2-7
clone size: many
V gene: TRBV6-1

CDR3 protein: CASRPPGSNQPQHF
CDR3 DNA: TGTGCCAGCAGGCCGCCGGGGAGCAATCAGCCCCAGCATTTT
D gene: .
J gene: TRBJ1-5
clone size: .
V gene: TRBV6-1

CDR3 protein: CASSLGEGTYEQYF
CDR3 DNA: TGTGCCAGCAGCTTAGGCGAGGGGACCTACGAGCAGTACTTC
D gene: .
J gene: TRBJ2-7
clone size: many
V gene: TRBV13

CDR3 protein: CASSLNESPDEQYF
CDR3 DNA: TGCGCCAGCAGCTTGAACGAAAGTCCGGACGAGCAGTACTTC
D gene: .
J gene: TRBJ2-7
clone size: many
V gene: TRBV5-1

CDR3 protein: CASSFIRTGTRETQYF
CDR3 DNA: TGTGCCAGCAGCTTTATCCGGACAGGGACGAGGGAGACCCAGTACTTC
D gene: TRBD1
J gene: TRBJ2-5
clone size: many
V gene: TRBV7-2

CDR3 protein: CASSLGRREQYF
CDR3 DNA: TGTGCCAGCAGCTTAGGGCGGAGAGAGCAGTACTTC
D gene: .
J gene: TRBJ2-7
clone size: many
V gene: TRBV7-9

CDR3 protein: CASSLGSTVTTGELFF
CDR3 DNA: TGCGCCAGCAGCTTGGGTTCGACAGTAACCACCGGGGAGCTGTTTTTT
D gene: .
J gene: TRBJ2-2
clone size: many
V gene: TRBV5-1

CDR3 protein: CSAKQGQETQYF
CDR3 DNA: TGCAGTGCAAAACAGGGACAAGAGACCCAGTACTTC
D gene: .
J gene: TRBJ2-5
clone size: many
V gene: TRBV20-1

CDR3 protein: CASSWHSYEQYF
CDR3 DNA: TGTGCCAGCAGTTGGCACTCCTACGAGCAGTACTTC
D gene: .
J gene: TRBJ2-7
clone size: many
V gene: TRBV12-3/TRBV12-4

CDR3 protein: CASSLGGYSYNEQFF
CDR3 DNA: TGTGCCAGCAGTTTAGGGGGGTACTCCTACAATGAGCAGTTCTTC
D gene: .
J gene: TRBJ2-1
clone size: many
V gene: TRBV28

CDR3 protein: CASKTTGGSGELFF
CDR3 DNA: TGTGCCAGCAAGACTACAGGGGGCTCCGGGGAGCTGTTTTTT
D gene: TRBD1
J gene: TRBJ2-2
clone size: many
V gene: TRBV7-2

CDR3 protein: CAWSQGRETQYF
CDR3 DNA: TGTGCCTGGAGTCAGGGGCGAGAGACCCAGTACTTC
D gene: .
J gene: TRBJ2-5
clone size: many
V gene: TRBV30

CDR3 protein: CASSSVRGFTDTQYF
CDR3 DNA: TGTGCCAGCAGCTCAGTTAGAGGGTTCACAGATACGCAGTATTTT
D gene: .
J gene: TRBJ2-3
clone size: many
V gene: TRBV7-9

CDR3 protein: CASSFTRGFNEQFF
CDR3 DNA: TGTGCCAGCAGCTTCACCAGGGGATTCAATGAGCAGTTCTTC
D gene: .
J gene: TRBJ2-1
clone size: many
V gene: TRBV7-8

CDR3 protein: CSGERTVNEQFF
CDR3 DNA: TGCAGTGGAGAACGGACCGTCAATGAGCAGTTCTTC
D gene: .
J gene: TRBJ2-1
clone size: many
V gene: TRBV20-1

CDR3 protein: CASRRQGPDSENGYTF
CDR3 DNA: TGCGCCAGCCGCCGACAGGGGCCCGACAGCGAAAATGGCTACACCTTC
D gene: TRBD1
J gene: TRBJ1-2
clone size: many
V gene: TRBV5-1

CDR3 protein: CASSSPTAYEQYF
CDR3 DNA: TGTGCCAGTAGTTCCCCGACAGCCTACGAGCAGTACTTC
D gene: .
J gene: TRBJ2-7
clone size: many
V gene: TRBV19

CDR3 protein: CASTGDPYNEQFF
CDR3 DNA: TGTGCCAGCACCGGAGATCCGTACAATGAGCAGTTCTTC
D gene: .
J gene: TRBJ2-1
clone size: many
V gene: TRBV25-1

CDR3 protein: CASSYGPKEAFF
CDR3 DNA: TGTGCCAGCAGTTACGGGCCTAAGGAAGCTTTCTTT
D gene: .
J gene: TRBJ1-1
clone size: few
V gene: TRBV2

CDR3 protein: CSAREGLNTEAFF
CDR3 DNA: TGCAGTGCTAGAGAAGGGTTGAACACTGAAGCTTTCTTT
D gene: .
J gene: TRBJ1-1
clone size: many
V gene: TRBV20-1

CDR3 protein: CASSLAGGNLYNEQFF
CDR3 DNA: TGTGCCAGCAGCTTAGCTGGCGGGAACCTCTACAATGAGCAGTTCTTC
D gene: .
J gene: TRBJ2-1
clone size: .
V gene: TRBV7-8

CDR3 protein: CASSPGQGASQYF
CDR3 DNA: TGTGCCAGCAGCCCCGGACAGGGTGCATCGCAGTACTTC
D gene: TRBD1
J gene: TRBJ2-7
clone size: many
V gene: TRBV6-2/TRBV6-3

CDR3 protein: CASSPLRREGEQFF
CDR3 DNA: TGTGCCAGCTCACCCCTAAGGCGGGAGGGTGAGCAGTTCTTC
D gene: TRBD2
J gene: TRBJ2-1
clone size: many
V gene: TRBV18

CDR3 protein: CSARPGTGANVLTF
CDR3 DNA: TGCAGTGCTAGGCCCGGGACTGGGGCCAACGTCCTGACTTTC
D gene: .
J gene: TRBJ2-6
clone size: many
V gene: TRBV20-1

CDR3 protein: CATSRDRRVNSPLHF
CDR3 DNA: TGTGCCACCAGTAGAGACCGGCGGGTAAATTCACCCCTCCACTTT
D gene: .
J gene: TRBJ1-6
clone size: .
V gene: TRBV15

CDR3 protein: CASSQVMGTSGGNEQFF
CDR3 DNA: TGTGCCAGCAGCCAAGTGATGGGTACTAGCGGCGGGAATGAGCAGTTCTTC
D gene: TRBD2
J gene: TRBJ2-1
clone size: many
V gene: TRBV3-1

CDR3 protein: CASSYPTRQPSNYGYTF
CDR3 DNA: TGTGCCAGCAGTTACCCCACTCGACAGCCTTCCAACTATGGCTACACCTTC
D gene: .
J gene: TRBJ1-2
clone size: many
V gene: TRBV6-5

CDR3 protein: CATSRERGISYEQYF
CDR3 DNA: TGTGCCACCAGCAGAGAGCGAGGGATCAGCTACGAGCAGTACTTC
D gene: .
J gene: TRBJ2-7
clone size: many
V gene: TRBV15

CDR3 protein: CATRDRGRNEQFF
CDR3 DNA: TGTGCCACCCGGGACAGGGGTAGAAATGAGCAGTTCTTC
D gene: TRBD1
J gene: TRBJ2-1
clone size: many
V gene: TRBV7-2

CDR3 protein: CASSLRLGGRSYEQYF
CDR3 DNA: TGCGCCAGCAGCCTACGACTTGGCGGGAGATCCTACGAGCAGTACTTC
D gene: TRBD2
J gene: TRBJ2-7
clone size: many
V gene: TRBV4-3

CDR3 protein: CASSLSIGSTGELFF
CDR3 DNA: TGTGCCAGCAGCCTATCCATCGGGTCCACCGGGGAGCTGTTTTTT
D gene: .
J gene: TRBJ2-2
clone size: many
V gene: TRBV7-7

CDR3 protein: CASSSTGWGNTEAFF
CDR3 DNA: TGTGCCAGCAGCTCGACAGGGTGGGGGAACACTGAAGCTTTCTTT
D gene: TRBD1
J gene: TRBJ1-1
clone size: many
V gene: TRBV7-8